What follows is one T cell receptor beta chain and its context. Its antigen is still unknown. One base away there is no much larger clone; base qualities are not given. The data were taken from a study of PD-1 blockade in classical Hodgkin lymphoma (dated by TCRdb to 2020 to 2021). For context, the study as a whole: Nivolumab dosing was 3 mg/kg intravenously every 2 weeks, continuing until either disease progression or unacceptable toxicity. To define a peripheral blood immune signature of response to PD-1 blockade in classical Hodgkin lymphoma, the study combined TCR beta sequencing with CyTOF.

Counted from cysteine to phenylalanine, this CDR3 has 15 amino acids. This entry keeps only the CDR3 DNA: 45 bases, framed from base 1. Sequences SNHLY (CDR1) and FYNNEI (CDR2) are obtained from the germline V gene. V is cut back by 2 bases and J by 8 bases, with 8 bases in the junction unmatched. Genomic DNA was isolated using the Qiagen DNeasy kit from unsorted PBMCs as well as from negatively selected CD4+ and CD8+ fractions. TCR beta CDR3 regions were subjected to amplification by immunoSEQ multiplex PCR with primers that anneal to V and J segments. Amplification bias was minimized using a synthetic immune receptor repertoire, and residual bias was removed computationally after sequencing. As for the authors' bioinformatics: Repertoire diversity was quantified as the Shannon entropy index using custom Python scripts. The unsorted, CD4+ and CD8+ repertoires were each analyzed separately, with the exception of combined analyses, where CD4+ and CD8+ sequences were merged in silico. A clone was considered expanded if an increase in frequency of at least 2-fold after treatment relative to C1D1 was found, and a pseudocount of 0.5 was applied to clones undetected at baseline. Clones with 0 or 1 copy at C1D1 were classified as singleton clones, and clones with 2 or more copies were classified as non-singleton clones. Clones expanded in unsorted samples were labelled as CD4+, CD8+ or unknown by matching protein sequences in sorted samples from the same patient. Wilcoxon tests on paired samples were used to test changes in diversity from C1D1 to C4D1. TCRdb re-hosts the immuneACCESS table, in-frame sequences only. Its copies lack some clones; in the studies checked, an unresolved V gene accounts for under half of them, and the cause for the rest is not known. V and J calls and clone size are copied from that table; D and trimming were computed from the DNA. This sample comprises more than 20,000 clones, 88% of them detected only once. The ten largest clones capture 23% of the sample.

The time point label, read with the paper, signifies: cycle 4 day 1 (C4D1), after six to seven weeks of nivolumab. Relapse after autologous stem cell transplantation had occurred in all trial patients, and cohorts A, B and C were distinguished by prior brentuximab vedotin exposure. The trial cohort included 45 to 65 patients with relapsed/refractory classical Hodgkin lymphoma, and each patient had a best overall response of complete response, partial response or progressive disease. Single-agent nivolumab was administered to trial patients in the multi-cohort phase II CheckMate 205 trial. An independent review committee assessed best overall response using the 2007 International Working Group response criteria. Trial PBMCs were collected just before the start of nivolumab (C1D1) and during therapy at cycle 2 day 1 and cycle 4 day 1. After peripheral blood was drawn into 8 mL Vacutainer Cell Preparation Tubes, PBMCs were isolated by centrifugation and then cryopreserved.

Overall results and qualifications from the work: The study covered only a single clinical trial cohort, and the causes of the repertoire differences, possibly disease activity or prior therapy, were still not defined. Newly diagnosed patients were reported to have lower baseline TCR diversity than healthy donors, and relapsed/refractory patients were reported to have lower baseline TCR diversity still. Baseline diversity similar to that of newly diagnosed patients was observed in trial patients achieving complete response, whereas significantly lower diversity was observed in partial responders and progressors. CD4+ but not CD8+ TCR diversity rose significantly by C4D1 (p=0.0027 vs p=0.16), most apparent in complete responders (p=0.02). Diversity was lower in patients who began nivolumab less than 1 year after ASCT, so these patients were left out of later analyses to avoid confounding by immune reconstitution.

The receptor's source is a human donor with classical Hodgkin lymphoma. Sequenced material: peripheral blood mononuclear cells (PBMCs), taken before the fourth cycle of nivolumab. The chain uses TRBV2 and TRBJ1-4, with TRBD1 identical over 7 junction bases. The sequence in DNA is TGTGCCAGCAGTGAAAGTCCAGGGGGGGGAGAAAAACTGTTTTTT. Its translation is CASSESPGGGEKLFF.